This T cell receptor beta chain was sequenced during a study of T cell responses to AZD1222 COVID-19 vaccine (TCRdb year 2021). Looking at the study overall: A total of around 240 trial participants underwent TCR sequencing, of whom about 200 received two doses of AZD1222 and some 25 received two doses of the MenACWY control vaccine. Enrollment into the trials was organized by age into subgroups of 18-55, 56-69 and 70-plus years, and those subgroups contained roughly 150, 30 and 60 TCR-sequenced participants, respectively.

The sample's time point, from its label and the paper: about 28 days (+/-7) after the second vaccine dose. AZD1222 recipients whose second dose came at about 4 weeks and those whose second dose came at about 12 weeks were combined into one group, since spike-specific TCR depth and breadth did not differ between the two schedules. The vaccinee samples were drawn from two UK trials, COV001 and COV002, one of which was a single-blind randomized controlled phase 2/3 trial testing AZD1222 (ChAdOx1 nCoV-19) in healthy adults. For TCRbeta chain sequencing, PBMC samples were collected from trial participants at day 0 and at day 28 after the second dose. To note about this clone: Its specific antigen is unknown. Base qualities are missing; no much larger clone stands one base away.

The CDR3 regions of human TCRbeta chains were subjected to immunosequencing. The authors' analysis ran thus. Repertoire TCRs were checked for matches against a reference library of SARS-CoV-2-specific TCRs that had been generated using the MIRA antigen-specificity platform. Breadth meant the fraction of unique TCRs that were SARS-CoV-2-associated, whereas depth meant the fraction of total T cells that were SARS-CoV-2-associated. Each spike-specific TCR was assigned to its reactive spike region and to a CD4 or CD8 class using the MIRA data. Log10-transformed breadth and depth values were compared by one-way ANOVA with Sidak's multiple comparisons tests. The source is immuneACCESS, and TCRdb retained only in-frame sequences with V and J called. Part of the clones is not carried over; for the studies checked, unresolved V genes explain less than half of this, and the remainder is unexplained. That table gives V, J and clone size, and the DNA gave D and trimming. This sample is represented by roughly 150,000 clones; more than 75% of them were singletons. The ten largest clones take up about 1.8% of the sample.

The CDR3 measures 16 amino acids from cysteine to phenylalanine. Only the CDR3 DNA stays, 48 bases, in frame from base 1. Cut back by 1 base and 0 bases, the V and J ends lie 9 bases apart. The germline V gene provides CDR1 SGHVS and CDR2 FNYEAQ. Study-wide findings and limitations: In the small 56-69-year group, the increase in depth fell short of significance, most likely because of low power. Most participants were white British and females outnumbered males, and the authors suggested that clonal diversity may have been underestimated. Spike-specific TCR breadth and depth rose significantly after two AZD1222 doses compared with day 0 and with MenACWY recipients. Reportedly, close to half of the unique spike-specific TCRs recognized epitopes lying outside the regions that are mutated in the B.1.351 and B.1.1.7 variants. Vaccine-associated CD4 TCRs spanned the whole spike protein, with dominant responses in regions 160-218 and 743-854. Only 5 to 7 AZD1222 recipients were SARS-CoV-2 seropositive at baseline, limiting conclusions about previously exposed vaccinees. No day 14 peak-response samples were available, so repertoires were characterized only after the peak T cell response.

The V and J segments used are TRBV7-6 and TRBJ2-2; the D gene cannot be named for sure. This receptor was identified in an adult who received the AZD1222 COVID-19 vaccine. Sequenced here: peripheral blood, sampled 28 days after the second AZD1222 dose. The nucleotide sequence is TGTGCCAGCAGCTTAGTTTCCAGACCGAACACCGGGGAGCTGTTTTTT. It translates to CASSLVSRPNTGELFF.